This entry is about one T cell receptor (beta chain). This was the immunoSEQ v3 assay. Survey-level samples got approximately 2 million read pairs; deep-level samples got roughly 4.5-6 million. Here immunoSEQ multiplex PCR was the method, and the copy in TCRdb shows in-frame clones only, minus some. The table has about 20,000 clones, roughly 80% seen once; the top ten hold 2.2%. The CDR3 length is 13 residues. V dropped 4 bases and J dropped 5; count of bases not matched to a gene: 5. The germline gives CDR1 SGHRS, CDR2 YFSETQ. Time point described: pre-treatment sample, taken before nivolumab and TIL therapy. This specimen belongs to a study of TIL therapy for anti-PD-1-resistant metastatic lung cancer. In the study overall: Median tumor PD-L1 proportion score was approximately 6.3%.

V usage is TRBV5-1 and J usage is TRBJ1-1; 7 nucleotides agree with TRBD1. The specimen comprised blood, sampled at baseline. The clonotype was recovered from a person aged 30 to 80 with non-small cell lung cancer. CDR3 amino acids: CASSPTGPTEAFF. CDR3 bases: TGCGCCAGCAGCCCGACAGGGCCAACTGAAGCTTTCTTT.